Listed below are T cell receptor beta chains from one sample, sequenced in a study of T-cell reconstitution after alpha-beta-depleted transplantation in children. In TCRdb, the PCR reads were re-called with MiXCR into one record per CDR3 protein. The sample consists of about 300,000 distinct CDR3 sequences, around 10% of them appearing once. Sequences were derived from PBMCs, sampled before TCRalphabeta/CD19-depleted stem cell transplant. The source is a boy younger than two with acute myeloid leukemia, due to receive a stem cell transplant. The CDR3 runs from the conserved cysteine through the conserved F or W. Each record gives: D gene, V gene, J gene, clone size, CDR3 DNA, CDR3 protein. D genes are given only for firm matches. Part of the rows lack a size; the others show once, few, many or a class for expanded clones.

>TRBD1|TRBV28|TRBJ1-6|many
TGTGCCAGCAGTCCCGGCGGACAGGGGAACAATTCACCCCTCCACTTT
CASSPGGQGNNSPLHF
>-|TRBV5-1|TRBJ1-1|many
TGCGCCAGCAGCTTGGGAGGGGCGAACACTGAAGCTTTCTTT
CASSLGGANTEAFF
>-|TRBV20-1|TRBJ2-3|many
TGCAGTGCTCACGAGTCCTTCTTCACAGATACGCAGTATTTT
CSAHESFFTDTQYF
>TRBD2|TRBV7-9|TRBJ2-7|-
TGTGCCAGCAGCTTAGCGTGGGGGGGACGGATCTACGAGCAGTACTTC
CASSLAWGGRIYEQYF
>TRBD1|TRBV7-9|TRBJ2-1|many
TGTGCCAGCAGCTCCGAACCTCGAACCAGGGGGCGAATTGAGTTCTTC
CASSSEPRTRGRIEFF
>-|TRBV7-9|TRBJ1-3|many
TGTGCCAGCAGCCCAGACAGAAACACCATATATTTT
CASSPDRNTIYF
>TRBD1|TRBV7-8|TRBJ1-6|few
TGTGCCAGCAGCCCTGGACAGGGGAGGGAAGCCGGTTCACCCCTCCACTTT
CASSPGQGREAGSPLHF
>TRBD1|TRBV12-3/TRBV12-4|TRBJ1-5|few
TGTGCCAGCAGCCTGACAGGGTCGAACAATCAGCCCCAGCATTTT
CASSLTGSNNQPQHF
>-|TRBV3-1|TRBJ1-1|many
TGTGCCAGCACCTTAGGTTGGGGGCGCGGGGGAGTGAACACTGAAGCTTTCTTT
CASTLGWGRGGVNTEAFF
>-|TRBV20-1|TRBJ2-3|once
TGCAGTGCTCCTACCCACAGGGTTCCTTCCACAGATACGCAGTATTTT
CSAPTHRVPSTDTQYF
>-|TRBV6-5|TRBJ1-5|-
TGTGCCAGCAGGTATCAGGGTGTGAGCAATCAGCCCCAGCATTTT
CASRYQGVSNQPQHF
>-|TRBV5-1|TRBJ2-1|many
TGCGCCAGCAGCTTGGGGACCTATGAGCAGTTCTTC
CASSLGTYEQFF
>-|TRBV20-1|TRBJ2-6|-
TGCAGTGCTAGAGATTCCGGGATCCCCTCTGGGGCCAACGTCCTGACTTTC
CSARDSGIPSGANVLTF
>TRBD1|TRBV6-1|TRBJ2-7|many
TGTGCCAGCAGCGACGGGACAGGGTACTACGAGCAGTACTTC
CASSDGTGYYEQYF
>-|TRBV5-1|TRBJ2-1|many
TGCGCCAGCAAAATCGGGTCCTACTTAAACAATGAGCAGTTCTTC
CASKIGSYLNNEQFF
>-|TRBV3-1|TRBJ2-7|few
TGTGCCAGCAGCCAAGGGCGGGGTGGAGGCTACGAGCAGTACTTC
CASSQGRGGGYEQYF
>TRBD1|TRBV20-1|TRBJ2-1|many
TGCAGTGCCCGGGGACAGGGCCTCTACAATGAGCAGTTCTTC
CSARGQGLYNEQFF
>TRBD1|TRBV5-1|TRBJ2-7|many
TGCGCCAGCCGGGACAGCCTCTACGAGCAGTACTTC
CASRDSLYEQYF
>-|TRBV20-1|TRBJ2-7|many
TGCAGTGCTAGAAGCTGGGCAGGGGAGGCGTACGAGCAGTACTTC
CSARSWAGEAYEQYF
>TRBD2|TRBV5-6|TRBJ2-2|few
TGTGCCAGCAGCTTGGCCAGCGGGGGATCTGGGGAGCTGTTTTTT
CASSLASGGSGELFF
>TRBD1|TRBV12-3/TRBV12-4|TRBJ2-4|-
TGTGCCAGCAGTTTGACAGGGATTTCCAAAAACATTCAGTACTTC
CASSLTGISKNIQYF
>TRBD1|TRBV7-9|TRBJ1-2|many
TGTGCCAGCAGCCCGCCCCGGACAGGCGACAACTATGGCTACACCTTC
CASSPPRTGDNYGYTF
>TRBD2|TRBV7-8|TRBJ2-5|many
TGTGCCAGCAGCGGACCGGGACTAGCGGAAGAGACCCAGTACTTC
CASSGPGLAEETQYF
>-|TRBV5-1|TRBJ2-4|many
TGCGCCAGCAGCACGGGACTAGCCAAAAACATTCAGTACTTC
CASSTGLAKNIQYF
>-|TRBV5-5|TRBJ2-3|few
TGTGCCAGCAGCTTGGTTGAGGCAGGGTGGACTAGCACAGATACGCAGTATTTT
CASSLVEAGWTSTDTQYF
>TRBD1|TRBV12-3/TRBV12-4|TRBJ2-2|-
TGTGCCAGCAGTCCCTTGGACAGGGCGCCTGACACCGGGGAGCTGTTTTTT
CASSPLDRAPDTGELFF
>TRBD1|TRBV20-1|TRBJ2-5|many
TGCAGTGCCAATTACAGGGGGCACGGGGAGACCCAGTACTTC
CSANYRGHGETQYF
>-|TRBV19|TRBJ1-4|few
TGTGCCAGTGCTGAGGGCGCCAATGAAAAACTGTTTTTT
CASAEGANEKLFF
>-|TRBV5-5|TRBJ1-1|-
TGTGCCAGCAGCTTCGGAAATCTGAACACTGAAGCTTTCTTT
CASSFGNLNTEAFF
>-|TRBV4-3|TRBJ2-2|few
TGCGCCAGCAGCCCCCGACGGGGGCGGACCGGGGAGCTGTTTTTT
CASSPRRGRTGELFF
>TRBD2|TRBV4-3|TRBJ2-3|many
TGCGCCAGCAGAGAGAGGACTAGCGACACAGATACGCAGTATTTT
CASRERTSDTDTQYF
>-|TRBV5-6|TRBJ2-2|many
TGTGCCAGCAGCGGGAACGGGGGCGGCACCGGGGAGCTGTTTTTT
CASSGNGGGTGELFF